The present TCR beta chain was sequenced within a study of T cell changes during pregnancy in multiple sclerosis. The germline V gene encodes CDR1 SGHAT and CDR2 FQNNGV. The CDR3 is 15 amino acids. V trimming: 1 base; J trimming: 2 bases; junction bases outside the gene matches: 2. Sequencing used immunoSEQ multiplex PCR; TCRdb keeps in-frame clones, though not all of them. The data hold roughly 20,000 clones, with 87% observed a single time. Sequenced material: CD8+ T cells from peripheral blood mononuclear cells, taken in the third trimester of pregnancy. The receptor's source is a female donor in good health, enrolled as a control in a pregnancy study. The genes are TRBV11-2 and TRBJ2-3, with 8 bases aligning to TRBD1. CDR3 DNA: TGTGCCAGCAGCTTAGGGACAGGGCACACAGATACGCAGTATTTT. Translated: CASSLGTGHTDTQYF.